This TCR beta chain was sequenced in a study of a mutant IDH1 vaccine in newly diagnosed glioma. Libraries were prepared by immunoSEQ multiplex PCR; TCRdb keeps only in-frame clonotypes and omits some of them. Of over 35,000 clones in the sample, approximately 91% were seen once. This CDR3 has 14 residues. Trimming stripped 1 base from V and 0 bases from J, with 7 bases between. CDR1 is MDHEN and CDR2 is SYDVKM in the germline V gene. The time point denotes: week 5, during vaccination. Vaccination used 300 ug of mutant IDH1 20-mer peptide per dose, with topical imiquimod. Comment on this clone: Its antigen is currently unknown.

The genes are TRBV28 and TRBJ2-7, with no clear D. This TCR came from a middle-aged man with glioma. Sequenced material: PBMCs, taken from a glioma patient whose treatment included an IDH1 peptide vaccine. This chain's CDR3 is CASSLSEFSYEQYF. CDR3 coding DNA: TGTGCCAGCAGTTTATCGGAGTTCTCCTACGAGCAGTACTTC.